Listed below are T cell receptor beta chains from one sample, sequenced in a study of blood T cell repertoires in COVID-19. Sequencing used immunoSEQ multiplex PCR; TCRdb keeps in-frame clones, though not all of them. The table shows fewer than 250,000 clones, with 87% occurring only once. Sequenced material: PBMCs or T cells enriched from blood (not recorded which). The receptors originated from a man between 25 and 39 years old who had recovered from COVID-19. CDR3s include the opening cysteine and the closing phenylalanine or tryptophan. D genes are given only for firm matches. Part of the rows lack a size; the others show once, few, many or a class for expanded clones.

TRBD1 TRBJ2-4 - TRBV9 TGTGCCAGCAGACAATACAGGGGCCTTCGGGCCAAAAACATTCAGTACTTC CASRQYRGLRAKNIQYF
TRBD2 TRBJ2-3 - TRBV10-2 TGCGCCAGCAGTCCTAGCGGGATTGGGAGTACGCAGTATTTT CASSPSGIGSTQYF
TRBD2 TRBJ2-1 - TRBV5-5 TGTGCCAGCAGCGCCTCACTAGCGGGGGGGCCTAATGAGCAGTTCTTC CASSASLAGGPNEQFF
TRBD1 TRBJ2-1 - TRBV15 TGTGCCACCAGCAGCTGGACAGGGTACAATGAGCAGTTCTTC CATSSWTGYNEQFF
- TRBJ1-2 - TRBV5-8 TGTGCCAGCAGCTTGGGACAGGACTATGGCTACACCTTC CASSLGQDYGYTF
- TRBJ1-5 - TRBV30 TGTGCCTACCGTGTGGGACCTGGGTCGGGGGAGCCCCAGCATTTT CAYRVGPGSGEPQHF
TRBD2 TRBJ2-5 - TRBV29-1 TGCAGCGTTGAGACTAGCGGGAGTGAAGAGACCCAGTACTTC CSVETSGSEETQYF
TRBD1 TRBJ2-7 - TRBV4-1 TGCGCCAGCAGCCAAACCGGGACAGGGGACTACGAGCAGTACTTC CASSQTGTGDYEQYF
- TRBJ2-7 - TRBV6-6 TGTGCCAGCAGTTACTCGAGACGGCAGGGTGACGAGCAGTACTTC CASSYSRRQGDEQYF
- TRBJ2-2 many TRBV6-4 TGTGCCAGCAGTGACTCGAGCACCGGGGAGCTGTTTTTT CASSDSSTGELFF
TRBD2 TRBJ2-7 - TRBV3-1/TRBV3-2 TGTGCCAGCAGCCCGCCTGGGCGGGAGGGGTACGAGCAGTACTTC CASSPPGREGYEQYF
- TRBJ1-4 - TRBV7-8 TGTGCCAGCAGCTTAGCAGGGAGAGGGAATGAAAAACTGTTTTTT CASSLAGRGNEKLFF
- TRBJ2-7 - TRBV10-2 TGCGCCAGCGGACAGACCAACGCCTACGAGCAGTACTTC CASGQTNAYEQYF
TRBD1 TRBJ2-7 - TRBV5-1 TGCGCCAGCAGCCCGTCTCCTCCGGGACAGGGGGAACAGCAGTACTTC CASSPSPPGQGEQQYF
- TRBJ1-2 few TRBV7-2 TGTGCCAGCAGCTTAGATGGCGGAGGGTATGGCTACACCTTC CASSLDGGGYGYTF
- TRBJ2-2 - TRBV4-2 TGTGCCAGCAGCCAAGAAAACAGGGGGGAGCTGTTTTTT CASSQENRGELFF
- TRBJ2-7 - TRBV28 TGTGCCAGCACTCTGGGACTTTCTTCTGTCAGCGAGCAGTACTTC CASTLGLSSVSEQYF
TRBD1 TRBJ2-7 - TRBV27 TGTGCCAGCAGTTGGGGACAGTTTGTCGAGCAGTACTTC CASSWGQFVEQYF
- TRBJ2-1 - TRBV11-2 TGTGCCAGCAGCGTTCGGGGAGAGCAGTTCTTC CASSVRGEQFF
TRBD1 TRBJ2-7 once TRBV7-3 TGTGCCAGCAGCTTCGGGACAGGGGTTCCGTACGAGCAGTACTTC CASSFGTGVPYEQYF
- TRBJ2-1 few TRBV2 TGTGCCAGCAGTGCAGACAGGCAAGGGGGCAATGAGCAGTTCTTC CASSADRQGGNEQFF
TRBD2 TRBJ2-5 many TRBV7-2 TGTGCCAGCAGCTTATCGGGACTAGCGGGACTCGAGACCCAGTACTTC CASSLSGLAGLETQYF
TRBD1 TRBJ2-5 - TRBV7-9 TGTGCCAGCAGCCGACAGACGGGGACAGGAGAGACCCAGTACTTC CASSRQTGTGETQYF
- TRBJ1-2 - TRBV9 TGTGCCAGCAGCGTTTCGGGGGGCGCGAATGGCTACACCTTC CASSVSGGANGYTF
TRBD1 TRBJ1-1 - TRBV10-3 TGTGCCATCACCCCGACAGGGAACGCTGAAGCTTTCTTT CAITPTGNAEAFF
TRBD1 TRBJ2-1 - TRBV24-1 TGTGCCACCCTTGGCGGCACAGGGGGCAATGAGCAGTTCTTC CATLGGTGGNEQFF
- TRBJ1-6 - TRBV7-2 TGTGCCAGCAGCTTCGACAGGTACACCCTCCACTTT CASSFDRYTLHF
- TRBJ1-5 - TRBV28 TGTGCCAGCAGTTTACCCACTACAAGTCAGCCCCAGCATTTT CASSLPTTSQPQHF
TRBD1 TRBJ2-7 - TRBV18 TGTGCCAGCTCAGTACAGGGGTTTGGGTACGAGCAGTACTTC CASSVQGFGYEQYF
- TRBJ1-6 - TRBV30 TGTGCTCTAGGACAGTATAATTCACCCCTCCACTTT CALGQYNSPLHF
- TRBJ1-4 - TRBV9 TGTGCCAGCAGCGTTCGGGACTCTTCTAATGAAAAACTGTTTTTT CASSVRDSSNEKLFF
- TRBJ1-6 - TRBV5-1 TGCGCCAGCAGCTTAACAGGGCCGGTTTCACCCCTCCACTTT CASSLTGPVSPLHF
- TRBJ2-7 - TRBV28 TGTGCCAGCAGGGCCTCAACCCATGAGCAGTACTTC CASRASTHEQYF
TRBD2 TRBJ2-1 few TRBV7-6 TGTGCCAGCAGCCAAAACCTGCGGGGGGCTCTTGTCAATGAGCAGTTCTTC CASSQNLRGALVNEQFF
- TRBJ1-3 - TRBV10-3 TGTGCCATCAGGACCTCCGGCGGTGGAAACACCATATATTTT CAIRTSGGGNTIYF
- TRBJ1-2 - TRBV3-1/TRBV3-2 TGTGCCAGCAGCCGTAAAAAATCACTGTATGGCTACACCTTC CASSRKKSLYGYTF
- TRBJ2-3 - TRBV11-3 TGTGCCAGCAGCTTTGAGTTCACAGATACGCAGTATTTT CASSFEFTDTQYF